Following are 4 T cell receptor beta chains from one sample sequenced in a study of glioma-infiltrating T cells. TCR alpha and beta CDR3 regions were amplified from RNA using iRepertoire nested multiplex PCR. A single record per CDR3 protein comes from TCRdb applying MiXCR to the multiplex PCR reads. The sample lists 95,000 to 110,000 distinct CDR3 sequences; around 28% were seen once. Sequencing was carried out using glioma tissue, nonneoplastic brain tissue, or PBMCs (not recorded which). The receptors stem from a human donor with low-grade glioma or glioblastoma, undergoing nonglioma brain surgery, or in good health (not recorded which).

This clonotype was detected only a few times. The CDR3 nucleotides read TGTGCCAGCCAACTACCGACAGGGTTTGGGGCCCAGTACTTC. Translation gives CASQLPTGFGAQYF. The chain is built from TRBV2 and TRBJ2-5; 7 bases are a match to TRBD1. Looked up from germline, CDR1 is SNHLY and CDR2 is FYNNEI. The J segment lost 9 bases and the V segment lost 8 bases, leaving 15 bases of the junction unmatched. The CDR3 is 14 amino acids.

This clonotype has at least ten counts. The rearrangement joins TRBV28 to TRBJ2-6; perhaps D is TRBD1 or TRBD2 (5 bases each). CDR1 and CDR2 from the germline V gene are MDHEN and SYDVKM. The CDR3 covers 16 residues. The germline V and J ends were trimmed by 8 bases and 0 bases, with 14 bases remaining between them. In nucleotides, the CDR3 is TGTGCCAGCTGTAGTACGGGACGCTCTGGGGCCAACGTCCTGACTTTC. Protein product: CASCSTGRSGANVLTF.

Turning to this clonotype: The junction departs from germline at one end; a sequencing error may be responsible. The J gene is TRBJ1-5, the V gene TRBV6-1; TRBD1 matches 8 bases. The CDR3 spans 17 residues. Germline CDR1 reads MNHNS; CDR2 reads SASEGT. CDR3 loop: CAISELWTGTSNQPQHF. As DNA, the CDR3 is TGTGCCATCAGTGAGCTGTGGACAGGGACTAGCAATCAGCCCCAGCATTTT.

V usage is TRBV28 and J usage is TRBJ2-2, with D tentatively TRBD1 (6 bases). This CDR3 has 16 amino acids. Trimming shortened V by 4 bases and J by 1 base, and 13 bases separated the two germline ends. Looked up from germline, CDR1 is MDHEN and CDR2 is SYDVKM. The CDR3 loop reads CASSYPGQENTGELFF. The CDR3 DNA is TGTGCCAGCAGTTACCCGGGACAAGAGAACACCGGGGAGCTGTTTTTT.